These 20 T cell receptor beta chains originate from one sample sequenced in a study of CXCR4 blockade with PD-1 therapy in pancreatic cancer. The assay was immunoSEQ multiplex PCR, and TCRdb's table has in-frame clones only and misses some. The table records around 15,000 clones, approximately 68% of them present only once. Sample: tumor tissue. These receptors came from a human donor with pancreatic ductal adenocarcinoma.

This chain uses TRBV29-1 with TRBJ2-1, with D uncertain. CDR1 SQVTM and CDR2 ANQGSEA come from the germline V gene. Between the trimmed V and J ends, which lost 6 bases and 7 bases, there was a span of 22 bases. The CDR3 contains 15 residues. CDR3 DNA sequence: TGCAGCGTCGAGCCCTTCCAGCGACATCCGAATGAGCAGTTCTTC. This gives the protein CSVEPFQRHPNEQFF.

The chain is built from TRBV15 and TRBJ2-3, with 7 bases that match TRBD2. CDR3 length: 16 residues. After removal of 0 bases from V and 2 bases from J, the junction contained 5 bases not matched to a gene. Per the germline V gene, CDR1 is LNHNV and CDR2 is YYDKDF (reference sequence). The CDR3 loop reads CATSRDLKRDTDTQYF. The DNA of the CDR3 is TGTGCCACCAGCAGAGATCTAAAGCGGGACACAGATACGCAGTATTTT.

The chain is built from TRBV29-1 and TRBJ1-5, with D hard to call. Germline V gives CDR1 SQVTM, CDR2 ANQGSEA. Trimming pared 5 bases from V and 5 bases from J, leaving 13 bases between. This CDR3 region has 13 residues. The CDR3 region is CSVKAGADQPQHF. The CDR3 DNA reads TGCAGCGTTAAGGCCGGCGCAGATCAGCCCCAGCATTTT.

By share of the sample, this clone is medium-sized (0.01 to 0.1%). The chain employs TRBV9 and TRBJ2-7; D is perhaps TRBD1 (6 bases). The germline V gene encodes CDR1 SGDLS and CDR2 YYNGEE. This CDR3 is 15 amino acids long. With 4 bases removed from V and 0 bases from J, the gap between germline ends came to 14 bases. CDR3 sequence reads: CASSSGALSSYEQYF. CDR3 nucleotides: TGTGCCAGCAGCTCAGGGGCCTTGTCCTCCTACGAGCAGTACTTC.

The genes are TRBV28 and TRBJ1-1; 9 nucleotides line up with TRBD1. Trimming cost V 7 bases and J 2 bases; bases outside gene matches: 11. The CDR3 has 16 amino acids. Germline values: CDR1 MDHEN, CDR2 SYDVKM. CDR3 residues: CASKGQGFLLNTEAFF. CDR3 nucleotides: TGTGCCAGCAAGGGACAGGGTTTCCTCTTAAACACTGAAGCTTTCTTT.

This clone turned up a few times. The gene calls are TRBV2 and TRBJ1-3; D is uncertain. CDR1 and CDR2 (germline): SNHLY, FYNNEI. Trimming took 6 bases from V and 0 from J, leaving 12 bases between them. This CDR3 region has 15 residues. The CDR3 bases are TGTGCCAGCAGGTCCTTGGAGGCCTCTGGAAACACCATATATTTT. Amino acids: CASRSLEASGNTIYF.

The V and J genes are TRBV19 and TRBJ2-7, with 15 positions matching TRBD2. CDR3 length equals 16 residues. CDR1 is LNHDA and CDR2 is SQIVND in the germline V gene (reference sequence). J was trimmed by 6 bases and V by 6 bases; bases with no gene match: 9. Written as DNA, the CDR3 is TGTGCCAGTAGCCAAGTAGCGGGACTAGCGGGAGGCGAGCAGTACTTC. This encodes CASSQVAGLAGGEQYF.

This sequence joins TRBV19 and TRBJ2-5; 13 nucleotides match TRBD2. The length of the CDR3 is 16 residues. V was pared by 4 bases and J by 7 bases, with 9 bases of the junction left unmatched. The germline gives CDR1 LNHDA, CDR2 SQIVND (reference sequence). The CDR3 DNA reads TGTGCCAGTAGTAGGCGGGGGACTAGCGGGGCCCTGACCCAGTACTTC. As protein: CASSRRGTSGALTQYF.

The CDR3 region has the DNA TGTGCCAGTCAGCCCATCGGGGGCACTGAAGCTTTCTTT. Amino acids: CASQPIGGTEAFF. The chain has TRBV2 and TRBJ1-1; perhaps TRBD1 as D (5 bases). This CDR3 has 13 residues. V was shortened by 9 bases and J by 4 bases, with 15 bases between the two germline ends. From germline, CDR1 is SNHLY and CDR2 FYNNEI.

In this sample, this clone turned up once. The gene calls are TRBV5-1 and TRBJ2-1; TRBD2 aligns across 10 bases. This CDR3 region has 15 residues. V lost 4 bases and J lost 5; bases outside the gene matches: 6. Germline lookup yields CDR1 SGHRS and CDR2 YFSETQ. The CDR3 DNA reads as TGCGCCAGCAGCCCTCTAGCGGGAGAAGACAATGAGCAGTTCTTC. It codes for CASSPLAGEDNEQFF.

V usage is TRBV18 and J usage is TRBJ1-5, with D unclear. Trimming left V 3 bases short and J 0 bases short, with 6 bases between. The CDR3 consists of 14 residues. Germline values: CDR1 KGHSH, CDR2 LQKENI. CDR3: CASSPKDSNQPQHF. In DNA, the CDR3 is TGTGCCAGCTCACCTAAGGATAGCAATCAGCCCCAGCATTTT.

The chain joins TRBV5-1 to TRBJ2-1, with a weak D call TRBD2 (6 bases). V lost 4 bases to trimming and J lost 0 bases, with 14 bases between them. Germline loops: CDR1 SGHRS, CDR2 YFSETQ. This CDR3 comprises 16 residues. The CDR3 nucleotides are TGCGCCAGCAGCCCGGGACTCAGGAGCTCCTACAATGAGCAGTTCTTC. Its protein is CASSPGLRSSYNEQFF.

The rearrangement links TRBV19 to TRBJ1-5; perhaps TRBD1 as D (6 bases). The CDR3 has 18 residues. CDR1 and CDR2 from the germline V gene are LNHDA and SQIVND (reference sequence). V lost 4 bases and J lost 2, with 21 bases in between. CDR3 protein: CASSTPLDSFGGNQPQHF. In DNA form, the CDR3 reads TGTGCCAGTAGTACCCCATTGGACAGCTTTGGGGGCAATCAGCCCCAGCATTTT.

This clone was seen just once. The chain uses TRBV18 and TRBJ1-6; no firm D call. Germline V lookup: CDR1 KGHSH, CDR2 LQKENI. This CDR3 is built from 15 residues. Trimming stripped 3 bases from V and 5 bases from J, with 11 bases between. The CDR3 here is CASSPNGGNNSPLHF. The CDR3 nucleotides read TGTGCCAGCTCACCGAACGGAGGAAATAATTCACCCCTCCACTTT. Combining the CDR3 with reference TRBV18 and TRBJ1-6 gives the whole variable domain NAGVMQNPRHLVRRRGQEARLRCSPMKGHSHVYWYRQLPEEGLKFMVYLQKENIIDESGMPKERFSAEFPKEGPSILRIQQVVRGDSAAYFCASSPNGGNNSPLHFGNGTRLTVT.

The V gene is TRBV9, the J gene TRBJ2-1; TRBD2 matches at 10 bases. Trimming at V came to 5 bases and at J to 8 bases, leaving 7 bases not matched to a gene. From germline, CDR1 is SGDLS and CDR2 YYNGEE. CDR3 length equals 14 residues. CDR3 loop: CASSRSGRMDEQFF. The CDR3 DNA reads as TGTGCCAGCAGTCGTAGCGGGAGGATGGATGAGCAGTTCTTC.

The count of this clone is one. The chain recombines TRBV28 with TRBJ1-5; no clear D gene. This CDR3 is built from 13 residues. The V gene's germline CDR1 is MDHEN and CDR2 SYDVKM. Trimming left V 6 bases short and J 2 bases short, with 8 bases between. The CDR3 is CASSPLRNQPQHF. The CDR3 DNA sequence: TGTGCCAGCAGCCCCCTCCGCAATCAGCCCCAGCATTTT.

The CDR3 protein is CASRSGGQETQYF. As DNA, the CDR3 is TGCGCCAGCAGGTCAGGGGGCCAAGAGACCCAGTACTTC. V is TRBV10-2 and J is TRBJ2-5; the match to TRBD1 covers 7 bases. CDR3 size: 13 residues. Trimming at V came to 6 bases and at J to 1 base, leaving 2 bases not matched to a gene. Germline CDR1 and CDR2: WSHSY and SAAADI.

CDR3 in DNA: TGTGCCAGCATCCTCGAGGGGGGAGCCACCGGGGAGCTGTTTTTT. Its protein is CASILEGGATGELFF. The rearrangement joins TRBV7-7 to TRBJ2-2; perhaps D is TRBD1 or TRBD2 (6 bases each). V was shortened by 7 bases and J by 4 bases, with 16 bases between the two germline ends. The CDR3 loop spans 15 amino acids. Germline CDR1 SSHAT, CDR2 FNYEAQ (reference sequence).

This clone was seen only once. This chain uses TRBV19 with TRBJ1-5; D unresolved. The V gene's germline CDR1 is LNHDA and CDR2 SQIVND (reference sequence). With 5 bases removed from V and 0 bases from J, the gap between germline ends came to 11 bases. This CDR3 region has 15 residues. Written as DNA, the CDR3 is TGTGCCAGTAGTTGGGGTGTTTATAGCAATCAGCCCCAGCATTTT. Translated, it gives CASSWGVYSNQPQHF.

The gene calls are TRBV9 and TRBJ2-1; 7 nucleotides agree with TRBD2. The CDR3 contains 13 residues. The V gene's germline CDR1 is SGDLS and CDR2 YYNGEE. V dropped 5 bases and J dropped 8; count of bases not matched to a gene: 7. The CDR3 DNA reads TGTGCCAGCAGGGGGGAGGGCCCCCATGAGCAGTTCTTC. Translating gives CASRGEGPHEQFF.